This is a list of T cell receptor beta chains from one sample in a study of blood T cell repertoires in COVID-19. The assay was immunoSEQ multiplex PCR, and TCRdb's table has in-frame clones only and misses some. The repertoire holds about 150,000 clones, with around 80% as singletons. Sequencing was done on a sample of peripheral blood. The receptors shown here come from an older woman with acute or convalescent COVID-19. CDR3s include the opening cysteine and the closing phenylalanine or tryptophan. D genes are given only for firm matches. Some rows have no size entry. The others give once, few or many, or a class for an expanded clone.

TRBV2	17	.	.	TRBJ1-5	CASSEALYRVSNQPQHF	TGTGCCAGCAGTGAAGCGCTTTACAGGGTTAGCAATCAGCCCCAGCATTTT
TRBV5-6	15	.	TRBD1	TRBJ1-5	CASSGQGAGNQPQHF	TGTGCCAGCAGCGGACAGGGGGCTGGCAATCAGCCCCAGCATTTT
TRBV27	14	.	.	TRBJ2-5	CASSLSQAQETQYF	TGTGCCAGCAGTTTAAGCCAGGCCCAAGAGACCCAGTACTTC
TRBV19	14	few	TRBD1	TRBJ1-5	CASSAGTGRQPQHF	TGTGCCAGTAGTGCCGGGACAGGGCGACAGCCCCAGCATTTT
TRBV18	17	.	TRBD1	TRBJ1-4	CASSDKQRGLPNEKLFF	TGTGCCAGCTCCGATAAGCAGAGGGGGCTGCCTAATGAAAAACTGTTTTTT
TRBV6-2/TRBV6-3	15	.	TRBD1	TRBJ1-3	CASSARDSSGNTIYF	TGTGCCAGCAGTGCCCGGGACAGCTCTGGAAACACCATATATTTT
TRBV10-3	16	.	TRBD2	TRBJ2-5	CAISEGLAGPQETQYF	TGTGCCATCAGTGAGGGACTAGCGGGGCCACAAGAGACCCAGTACTTC
TRBV10-2	15	.	.	TRBJ1-6	CASSPGESYNSPLHF	TGCGCCAGCAGTCCGGGGGAATCCTATAATTCACCCCTCCACTTT
TRBV7-2	19	.	TRBD2	TRBJ2-5	CASSLAGTSGGRYQETQYF	TGTGCCAGCAGCTTAGCCGGGACTAGCGGGGGGCGGTACCAAGAGACCCAGTACTTC
TRBV29-1	14	.	TRBD1	TRBJ2-6	CSAWTGSGANVLTF	TGCAGCGCCTGGACAGGCTCTGGGGCCAACGTCCTGACTTTC
TRBV15	16	.	.	TRBJ2-7	CATSSFSRQSSYEQYF	TGTGCCACCAGCTCTTTTAGTCGACAAAGCTCCTACGAGCAGTACTTC
TRBV3-1/TRBV3-2	16	.	TRBD1	TRBJ2-1	CASSQGTGAYDNEQFF	TGTGCCAGCAGCCAAGGGACAGGGGCATACGACAATGAGCAGTTCTTC
TRBV2	15	.	TRBD1	TRBJ1-6	CASSELRTGNSPLHF	TGTGCCAGCAGTGAACTACGGACAGGGAATTCACCCCTCCACTTT
TRBV18	19	.	TRBD2	TRBJ2-1	CASSPPGLAGGYIGNEQFF	TGTGCCAGCTCACCTCCGGGACTAGCGGGGGGCTACATTGGGAATGAGCAGTTCTTC
TRBV5-8	16	.	.	TRBJ1-6	CASSPQGNSYNSPLHF	TGTGCCAGCAGCCCACAGGGAAACTCCTATAATTCACCCCTCCACTTT
TRBV7-2	15	.	TRBD1	TRBJ1-1	CASRQGAQVNTEAFF	TGTGCCAGCAGACAGGGGGCGCAGGTGAACACTGAAGCTTTCTTT
TRBV11-2	13	.	TRBD2	TRBJ2-5	CASSMRGVETQYF	TGTGCCAGCAGTATGCGGGGGGTGGAGACCCAGTACTTC
TRBV29-1	14	.	.	TRBJ1-2	CSVEEDRTNYGYTF	TGCAGCGTTGAGGAGGACCGAACTAACTATGGCTACACCTTC
TRBV28	12	.	.	TRBJ2-7	CASSSRGLEQYF	TGTGCCAGCAGTTCTAGGGGTCTCGAGCAGTACTTC
TRBV5-6	16	.	.	TRBJ1-5	CASSAGIQGGNQPQHF	TGTGCCAGCAGCGCTGGAATCCAGGGAGGTAATCAGCCCCAGCATTTT
TRBV5-4	15	.	.	TRBJ2-6	CASSLRGSGANVLTF	TGTGCCAGCAGCTTAAGGGGATCTGGGGCCAACGTCCTGACTTTC
TRBV24-1	14	medium-sized	TRBD1	TRBJ1-5	CATSEAGQNQPQHF	TGTGCCACCAGTGAGGCGGGACAGAATCAGCCCCAGCATTTT
TRBV15	13	.	.	TRBJ2-5	CATSRSIQETQYF	TGTGCCACCAGCAGATCCATCCAAGAGACCCAGTACTTC
TRBV5-1	14	.	TRBD1	TRBJ1-2	CASSLGQGNYGYTF	TGCGCCAGCAGCTTGGGACAGGGAAACTATGGCTACACCTTC
TRBV23-1	15	.	TRBD1	TRBJ1-4	CASSHSDRGNEKLFF	TGCGCCAGCAGTCACTCGGACAGGGGTAATGAAAAACTGTTTTTT
TRBV5-6	14	.	.	TRBJ1-2	CASRRKTENYGYTF	TGTGCCAGCAGACGAAAGACAGAAAACTATGGCTACACCTTC
TRBV6-2/TRBV6-3	11	few	.	TRBJ2-5	CASSRDSPQYF	TGTGCCAGCAGCAGGGACTCCCCTCAGTACTTC
TRBV9	14	.	TRBD2	TRBJ2-7	CASSVGDYPVLEYF	TGTGCCAGCAGCGTAGGGGACTACCCGGTATTGGAGTACTTC
TRBV6-5	14	.	TRBD1	TRBJ1-6	CASSPTGEGSPLHF	TGTGCCAGCAGTCCGACAGGGGAGGGTTCACCCCTCCACTTT
TRBV25-1	16	.	.	TRBJ1-6	CASSEGHAIGNSPLHF	TGTGCCAGCAGTGAGGGACACGCGATTGGTAATTCACCCCTCCACTTT
TRBV7-2	14	once	.	TRBJ2-7	CASSLGGHFYEQYF	TGTGCCAGCAGCTTAGGCGGACATTTCTACGAGCAGTACTTC
TRBV5-1	15	.	TRBD1	TRBJ1-1	CASSLVSIGTAEAFF	TGCGCCAGCAGCTTGGTTAGTATCGGGACAGCTGAAGCTTTCTTT
TRBV5-4	12	few	.	TRBJ2-3	CASSPGSSTQYF	TGTGCCAGCAGCCCGGGAAGCTCCACGCAGTATTTT
TRBV5-4	15	.	.	TRBJ2-3	CASSLETSSRDTQYF	TGTGCCAGCAGCTTGGAAACCTCCTCCAGGGATACGCAGTATTTT
TRBV4-2	16	.	.	TRBJ1-1	CASSQDQAASNTEAFF	TGTGCCAGCAGCCAAGATCAGGCAGCTTCGAACACTGAAGCTTTCTTT
TRBV25-1	15	.	TRBD1	TRBJ1-6	CASSTNRGLNSALHF	TGTGCCAGCAGTACCAACAGGGGGCTCAATTCGGCCCTCCACTTT
TRBV19	17	.	TRBD1	TRBJ1-4	CASSPSRRGLTNEKLFF	TGTGCCAGTAGTCCCTCTCGCAGGGGGCTGACTAATGAAAAACTGTTTTTT
TRBV7-2	16	.	.	TRBJ1-3	CASSQSNRFSGNTIYF	TGTGCCAGCAGTCAATCGAACCGGTTCTCTGGAAACACCATATATTTT
TRBV5-1	14	.	TRBD1	TRBJ1-3	CASSPQGQGNTIYF	TGCGCCAGCAGCCCACAGGGGCAGGGAAACACCATATATTTT
TRBV5-1	17	few	TRBD1	TRBJ1-6	CASSPVNNRGGNSPLHF	TGCGCCAGCAGCCCTGTTAATAACAGGGGGGGTAATTCACCCCTCCACTTT
TRBV7-2	15	once	.	TRBJ2-5	CASSLEGLNQETQYF	TGTGCCAGCAGCTTAGAAGGACTAAACCAAGAGACCCAGTACTTC
TRBV19	12	.	.	TRBJ1-2	CASSRDPGGYTF	TGTGCCAGTAGTAGGGATCCGGGAGGCTACACCTTC
TRBV6-6	14	.	.	TRBJ2-1	CASSLAASYNEQFF	TGTGCCAGCAGTTTAGCGGCCTCCTACAATGAGCAGTTCTTC
TRBV4-1	17	.	.	TRBJ1-1	CASSQGTKDAGITEAFF	TGCGCCAGCAGCCAAGGTACCAAGGACGCAGGGATTACTGAAGCTTTCTTT